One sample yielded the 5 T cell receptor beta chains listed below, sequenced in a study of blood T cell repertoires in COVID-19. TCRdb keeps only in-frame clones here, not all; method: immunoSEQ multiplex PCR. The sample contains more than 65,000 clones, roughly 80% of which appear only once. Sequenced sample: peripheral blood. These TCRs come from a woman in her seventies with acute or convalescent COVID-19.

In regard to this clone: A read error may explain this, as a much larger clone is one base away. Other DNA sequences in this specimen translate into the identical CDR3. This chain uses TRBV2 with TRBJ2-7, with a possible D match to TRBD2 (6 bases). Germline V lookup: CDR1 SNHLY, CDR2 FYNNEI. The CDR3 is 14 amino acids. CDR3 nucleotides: TGTGCCAGCAGTTCGCCTCCGGGACTGGTCGAGCAGTATTTC. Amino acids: CASSSPPGLVEQYF.

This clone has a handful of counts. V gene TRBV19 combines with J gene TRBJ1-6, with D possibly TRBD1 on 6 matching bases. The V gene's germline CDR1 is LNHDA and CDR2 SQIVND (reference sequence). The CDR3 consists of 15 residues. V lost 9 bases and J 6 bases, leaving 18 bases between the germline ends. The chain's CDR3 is CASAQGLIPNSPLHF. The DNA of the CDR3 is TGTGCCAGCGCCCAGGGGCTTATCCCTAATTCACCCCTCCACTTT.

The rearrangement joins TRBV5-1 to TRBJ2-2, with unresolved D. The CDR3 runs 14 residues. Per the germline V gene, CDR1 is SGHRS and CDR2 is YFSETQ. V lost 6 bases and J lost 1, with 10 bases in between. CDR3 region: CASNQGGNTGELFF. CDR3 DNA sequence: TGCGCCAGCAATCAAGGCGGGAACACCGGGGAGCTGTTTTTT.

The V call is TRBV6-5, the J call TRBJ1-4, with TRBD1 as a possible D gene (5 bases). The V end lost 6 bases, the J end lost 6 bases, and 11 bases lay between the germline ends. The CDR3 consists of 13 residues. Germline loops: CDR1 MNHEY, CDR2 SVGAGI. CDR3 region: CASRPQGYEKLFF. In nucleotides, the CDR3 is TGTGCCAGCAGGCCCCAGGGTTATGAAAAACTGTTTTTT.

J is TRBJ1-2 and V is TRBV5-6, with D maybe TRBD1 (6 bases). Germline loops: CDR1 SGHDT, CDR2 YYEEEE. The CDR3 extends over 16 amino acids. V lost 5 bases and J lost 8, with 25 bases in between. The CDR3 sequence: CASSDYTWTEIYGYTF. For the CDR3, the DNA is TGTGCCAGCAGTGATTATACCTGGACAGAGATATACGGCTACACCTTC.